This entry features one T cell receptor beta chain sequence. This CDR3 spans 14 amino acids. The germline V gene has CDR1 SGHRS and CDR2 YFSETQ. Between the trimmed V and J ends, which lost 1 base and 3 bases, there was a span of 10 bases. The data belong to a study of blood T cells in healthy people across ages. Researchers report isolating at least 7 million PBMCs per sample. The authors ran a second PCR of about 7 to 11 cycles using a sample-barcoded 5' primer and a J-beta primer mix. TCRdb passed the 5' RACE reads through MiXCR, listing each CDR3 protein once. The data hold 450,000 to 600,000 distinct CDR3 sequences, with about 29% observed a single time. These data were likewise used in another study, on T cells of mothers and their children. That study reports: TCR recombination output is shaped by thymic selection similarly in related and unrelated pairs.

Sample: blood. The origin of this receptor is a boy younger than 10 in good health. The rearrangement links TRBV5-1 to TRBJ2-5; the D gene is possibly TRBD2 (6 bases). DNA for the CDR3: TGCGCCAGCAGCTTGCAACTAGCAGAAGAGACCCAGTACTTC. Residues: CASSLQLAEETQYF.